This T cell receptor beta chain comes out of a study of T cell responses to AZD1222 COVID-19 vaccine (dated by TCRdb to 2020 to 2023). With regard to the full study: AZD1222 recipients with second doses at about 4 weeks or about 12 weeks were pooled, because spike-specific TCR depth and breadth did not differ between schedules. Trial participants were enrolled by age into 18-55, 56-69 and 70-plus year subgroups, with 148, 28 and 57 TCR-sequenced participants respectively. TCR sequencing covered some 250 trial participants: 207 given two doses of AZD1222 and 26 given two doses of MenACWY control vaccine.

Notes on this clone: Its binding antigen is unknown. No base qualities exist here, and no much larger clone lies one base off it.

The time point label for this specimen denotes: baseline before first vaccination. Vaccinee samples came from UK trials COV001 and COV002, including a single-blind randomized controlled phase 2/3 trial of AZD1222 (ChAdOx1 nCoV-19) in healthy adults. For TCRbeta chain sequencing, PBMC samples were collected from trial participants at day 0 and at day 28 after the second dose. What the work shows at the level of the full study, not this receptor alone: Because no day 14 peak-response samples were available, repertoires were characterized only after the peak T cell response. The whole spike protein was spanned by vaccine-associated CD4 TCRs, and dominant responses were seen in regions 160-218 and 743-854. Only five to seven AZD1222 recipients were SARS-CoV-2 seropositive at baseline, limiting conclusions about previously exposed vaccinees. Reportedly, almost half of the unique spike-specific TCRs recognized epitopes lying outside the regions that are mutated in the B.1.351 and B.1.1.7 variants. Spike-specific TCR breadth and depth rose significantly after two AZD1222 doses compared with day 0 and with MenACWY recipients. Participants were mostly white British, with more females than males. The authors suggested clonal diversity may have been underestimated. In the small 56-69-year group, the increase in depth fell short of significance, most likely because of low power.

Including the terminal cysteine and phenylalanine, the CDR3 comprises 15 residues. The only DNA kept is the CDR3, 45 bases in frame from the first base. Via the germline V gene (reference sequence), CDR1 is SGHNT and CDR2 YYREEE. The junction carries 14 bases between V and J, which are trimmed by 0 bases and 5 bases respectively. The CDR3 regions of human TCRbeta chains were subjected to immunosequencing. The study's processing was this. Repertoire TCRs were checked for matches against a reference library of SARS-CoV-2-specific TCRs that had been generated using the MIRA antigen-specificity platform. Breadth meant the fraction of unique TCRs that were SARS-CoV-2-associated, whereas depth meant the fraction of total T cells that were SARS-CoV-2-associated. Using the MIRA data, each spike-specific TCR was mapped to the spike region that the TCR reacts to and placed in a CD4 or CD8 class. Log10-transformed breadth and depth values were compared by one-way ANOVA with Sidak's multiple comparisons tests. This immuneACCESS table, as held by TCRdb, lists in-frame sequences with V and J called but not all clones. Of the missing ones, under half trace to an unresolved V gene in checked studies; the others have no known cause. The DNA was the basis for D and trimming; V, J and clone size are from that table. Present in this sample are about 120,000 clones, 85% to 90% of which were seen just once. Jointly, the top ten make up 12% of the sample.

This material consisted of peripheral blood, taken on day 0 of AZD1222 vaccination. The source of this sequence is an adult in good health. The chain joins TRBV5-4 to TRBJ1-1, and perhaps TRBD1 as D gene, on 5 matching bases. The CDR3 in this case is CASSLAWRGGTEAFF. The DNA sequence reads TGTGCCAGCAGCTTGGCATGGAGGGGTGGAACTGAAGCTTTCTTT.